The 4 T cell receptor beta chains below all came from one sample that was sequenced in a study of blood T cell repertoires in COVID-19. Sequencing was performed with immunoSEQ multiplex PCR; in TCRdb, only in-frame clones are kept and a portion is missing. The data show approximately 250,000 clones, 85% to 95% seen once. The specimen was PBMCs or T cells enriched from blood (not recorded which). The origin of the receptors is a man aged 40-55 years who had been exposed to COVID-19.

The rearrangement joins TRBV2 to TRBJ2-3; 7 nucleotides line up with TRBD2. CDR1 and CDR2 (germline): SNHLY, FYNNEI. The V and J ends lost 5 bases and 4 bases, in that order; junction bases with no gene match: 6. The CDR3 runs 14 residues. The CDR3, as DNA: TGTGCCAGCAGTCGACTAGCAGTCCCAGATACGCAGTATTTT. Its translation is CASSRLAVPDTQYF.

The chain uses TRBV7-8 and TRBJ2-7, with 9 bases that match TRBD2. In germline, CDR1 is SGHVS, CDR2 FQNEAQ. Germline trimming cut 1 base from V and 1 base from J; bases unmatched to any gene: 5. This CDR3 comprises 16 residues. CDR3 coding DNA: TGTGCCAGCAGCTTAGGAAGGACTAGCGCTTCCTACGAGCAGTACTTC. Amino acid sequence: CASSLGRTSASYEQYF.

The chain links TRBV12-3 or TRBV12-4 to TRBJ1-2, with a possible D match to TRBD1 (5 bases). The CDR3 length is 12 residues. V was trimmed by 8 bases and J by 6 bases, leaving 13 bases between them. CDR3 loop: CASAVPGDGYTF. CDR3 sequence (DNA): TGTGCCAGCGCCGTCCCGGGGGATGGCTACACCTTC.

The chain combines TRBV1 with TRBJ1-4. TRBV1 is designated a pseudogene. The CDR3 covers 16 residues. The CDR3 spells CTSSQDGAGTNEKLFF. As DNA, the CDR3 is TGCACCAGCAGCCAAGATGGGGCGGGGACTAATGAAAAACTGTTTTTT.